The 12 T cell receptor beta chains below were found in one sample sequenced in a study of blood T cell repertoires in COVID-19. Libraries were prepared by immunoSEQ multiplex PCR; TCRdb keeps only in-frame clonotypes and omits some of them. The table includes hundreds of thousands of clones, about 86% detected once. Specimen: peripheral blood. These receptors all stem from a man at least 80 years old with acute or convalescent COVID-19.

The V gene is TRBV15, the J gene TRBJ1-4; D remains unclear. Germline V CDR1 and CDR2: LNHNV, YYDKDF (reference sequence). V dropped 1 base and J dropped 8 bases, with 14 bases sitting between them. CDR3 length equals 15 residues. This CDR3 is CATSRAGSWEEKLFF. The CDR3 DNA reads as TGTGCCACCAGCAGAGCGGGAAGCTGGGAGGAAAAACTGTTTTTT.

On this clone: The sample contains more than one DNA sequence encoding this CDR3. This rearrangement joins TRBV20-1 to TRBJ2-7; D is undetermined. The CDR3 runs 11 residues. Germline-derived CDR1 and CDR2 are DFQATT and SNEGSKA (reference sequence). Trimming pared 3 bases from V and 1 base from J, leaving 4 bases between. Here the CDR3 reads CSASPSYEQYF. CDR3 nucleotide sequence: TGCAGTGCTAGCCCTTCCTACGAGCAGTACTTC.

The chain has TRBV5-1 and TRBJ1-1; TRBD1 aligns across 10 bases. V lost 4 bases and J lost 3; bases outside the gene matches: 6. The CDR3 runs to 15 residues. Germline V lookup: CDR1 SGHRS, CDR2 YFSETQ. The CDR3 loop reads CASSGTTGGHTEAFF. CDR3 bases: TGCGCCAGCAGCGGGACGACAGGGGGCCACACTGAAGCTTTCTTT.

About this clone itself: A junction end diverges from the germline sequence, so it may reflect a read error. Here the CDR3 DNA reads TGTGCCAGCAGAAATTTCCGGGACAGGCTGGGCTTT. This gives the protein CASRNFRDRLGF. The chain recombines TRBV2 with TRBJ1-1, with 8 nucleotides matching TRBD1. Germline lookup yields CDR1 SNHLY and CDR2 FYNNEI. CDR3 size: 12 residues. The full variable domain, rest sourced from reference TRBV2 and TRBJ1-1, is EPEVTQTPSHQVTQMGQEVILRCVPISNHLYFYWYRQILGQKVEFLVSFYNNEISEKSEIFDDQFSVERPDGSNFTLKIRSTKLEDSAMYFCASRNFRDRLGFGQGTRLTVV.

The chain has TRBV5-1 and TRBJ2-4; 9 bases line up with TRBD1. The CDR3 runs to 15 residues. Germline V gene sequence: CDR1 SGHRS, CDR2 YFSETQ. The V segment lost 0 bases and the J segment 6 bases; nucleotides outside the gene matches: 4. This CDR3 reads CASSLGTGALNIQYF. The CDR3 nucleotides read TGCGCCAGCAGCTTGGGGACAGGGGCACTAAACATTCAGTACTTC.

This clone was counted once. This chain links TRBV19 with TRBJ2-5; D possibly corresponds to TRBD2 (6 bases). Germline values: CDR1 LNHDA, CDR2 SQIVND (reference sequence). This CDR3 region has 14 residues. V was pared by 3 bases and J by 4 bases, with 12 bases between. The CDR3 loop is CASSMDVRGETQYF. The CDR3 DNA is TGTGCCAGTAGTATGGATGTGCGGGGAGAGACCCAGTACTTC.

This chain's CDR3 is CASSPVGARNYGYTF. The CDR3 DNA reads TGTGCCAGCAGTCCGGTTGGGGCACGAAACTATGGCTACACCTTC. The V call is TRBV27, the J call TRBJ1-2, with D perhaps TRBD1 (5 bases). V gave up 5 bases and J gave up 2 bases, with 15 bases separating them. This CDR3 region has 15 residues. Per the germline V gene, CDR1 is MNHEY and CDR2 is SMNVEV (reference sequence).

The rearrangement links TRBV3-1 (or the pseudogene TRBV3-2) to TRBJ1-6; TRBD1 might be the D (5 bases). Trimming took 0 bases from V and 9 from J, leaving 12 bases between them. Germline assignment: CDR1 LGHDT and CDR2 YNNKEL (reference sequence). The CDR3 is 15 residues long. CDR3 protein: CASSQERGRGSPLHF. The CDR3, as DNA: TGTGCCAGCAGCCAAGAAAGGGGAAGAGGTTCACCCCTCCACTTT.

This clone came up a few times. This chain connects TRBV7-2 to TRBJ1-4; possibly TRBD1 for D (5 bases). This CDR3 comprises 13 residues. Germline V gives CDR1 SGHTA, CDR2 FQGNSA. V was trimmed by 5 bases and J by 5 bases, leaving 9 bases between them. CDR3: CASSRGQNEKLFF. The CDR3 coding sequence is TGTGCCAGCAGCAGAGGACAAAATGAAAAACTGTTTTTT.

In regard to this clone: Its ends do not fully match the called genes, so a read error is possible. The chain's CDR3 is CASSPMGGYSEQFF. The CDR3 DNA reads TGTGCCAGCAGCCCCATGGGCGGGTACAGTGAGCAGTTCTTC. V is TRBV3-1 (or the pseudogene TRBV3-2) and J is TRBJ2-1; weak D call: TRBD2 (5 bases). This CDR3 spans 14 amino acids. Germline lookup yields CDR1 LGHDT and CDR2 YNNKEL (reference sequence).

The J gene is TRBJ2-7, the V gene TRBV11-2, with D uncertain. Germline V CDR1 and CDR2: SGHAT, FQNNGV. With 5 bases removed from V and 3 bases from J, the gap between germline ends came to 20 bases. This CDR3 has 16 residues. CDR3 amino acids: CASSPIRVSLGYEQYF. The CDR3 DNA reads TGTGCCAGCAGCCCCATCCGGGTCTCCCTCGGCTACGAGCAGTACTTC.

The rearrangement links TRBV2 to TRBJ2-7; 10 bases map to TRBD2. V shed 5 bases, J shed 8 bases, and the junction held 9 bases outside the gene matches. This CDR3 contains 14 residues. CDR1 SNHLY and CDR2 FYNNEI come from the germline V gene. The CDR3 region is CASSQPGLAHQQYF. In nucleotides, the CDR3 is TGTGCCAGCAGTCAGCCGGGACTAGCGCATCAGCAGTACTTC.